This T cell receptor (beta chain) was captured in a study of regulatory T cells in long-lasting Graves disease. Ten or more counts support this clonotype. The time point: newly diagnosed GD, antithyroid drugs for less than 3 months. After RNA was extracted from PBMCs, the TCR library was made from it. CDR3-region Arm-PCR and iRepertoire HTBI primers produced the TCR beta libraries. Each CDR3 protein gets one entry after TCRdb re-called the multiplex PCR reads with MiXCR. The data hold about 500,000 distinct CDR3 sequences, with 16% observed a single time. The germline CDR1 and CDR2 sequences are MNHNS and SASEGT. This CDR3 is 15 amino acids long. Trimming took 2 bases from V and 6 from J, leaving 15 bases between them. The same sample was also studied in work on T cells in Graves' hyperthyroidism and ophthalmopathy.

Sequencing was performed on peripheral blood mononuclear cells (PBMCs), taken at new diagnosis, from a patient treated with antithyroid drugs. The rearrangement links TRBV6-1 to TRBJ2-3; possibly TRBD2 for D (6 bases). The TCR sequence derives from a man in his forties with Graves disease. In nucleotides, the CDR3 is TGTGCCAGCAGTGAAAGTGGAGGGAGATCGGATACGCAGTATTTT. Translating gives CASSESGGRSDTQYF.